This passage covers 13 T cell receptor beta chains from one sample sequenced in a study of OX40 agonist ivuxolimab in advanced cancers. Sequencing used immunoSEQ multiplex PCR; TCRdb keeps in-frame clones, though not all of them. This sample has 35,000 to 50,000 clones, with about 89% found just once. The source was CD4+ or CD8+ T cells sorted from blood, collected in a trial of the OX40 agonist ivuxolimab. These receptors were collected from an adult with an advanced solid tumor such as melanoma, head and neck, liver or kidney cancer.

The chain recombines TRBV5-8 with TRBJ2-3; the D is unclear. Germline V lookup: CDR1 SGHTS, CDR2 YDEGEE. The V and J ends lost 4 bases and 6 bases respectively, with 18 bases between them. The CDR3 loop spans 15 amino acids. The CDR3 nucleotides are TGTGCCAGCAGCCCTCCCCGACCCCTAGATGATACGCAGTATTTT. It is translated as CASSPPRPLDDTQYF.

This clone was counted between two and nine times. The chain combines TRBV6-1 with TRBJ1-5, with D perhaps TRBD1 (5 bases). This CDR3 has 14 residues. V was shortened by 1 base and J by 5 bases, with 9 bases between the two germline ends. Germline CDR1 MNHNS, CDR2 SASEGT. The chain's CDR3 is CASSEGAGHQPQHF. CDR3 coding DNA: TGTGCCAGCAGTGAAGGCGCAGGGCATCAGCCCCAGCATTTT.

This chain connects TRBV11-3 to TRBJ2-2; D is uncertain. This CDR3 is 14 amino acids long. V shed 5 bases and J shed 1 base, with 8 bases lying between them. Germline V gene data show CDR1 as SGHNT and CDR2 as YENEEA. This CDR3 is CASSMNRNTGELFF. CDR3 nucleotide sequence: TGTGCCAGCAGCATGAACAGGAACACCGGGGAGCTGTTTTTT.

The CDR3 coding sequence is TGCAGCGCCGCCCGAGCTAACTATGGCTACACCTTC. Translated, it gives CSAARANYGYTF. This sequence joins TRBV29-1 and TRBJ1-2; no definite D call. Trimming shortened V by 7 bases and J by 0 bases, and 9 bases separated the two germline ends. CDR3 length: 12 residues. The germline gives CDR1 SQVTM, CDR2 ANQGSEA.

This clone has a single count. The chain recombines TRBV7-2 with TRBJ2-7; 7 nucleotides match TRBD2. The germline V gene encodes CDR1 SGHTA and CDR2 FQGNSA. Unmatched junction bases numbered 8, after V lost 5 bases and J lost 1 base. CDR3 length equals 15 residues. CDR3 DNA: TGTGCCAGCAGCCCCCGAGGACTAGTTTCCTACGAGCAGTACTTC. It encodes CASSPRGLVSYEQYF.

The CDR3 DNA is TGCGCCAGCAGCCCCAGGACAGGGCTATCCTACGAGCAGTACTTC. Its translation: CASSPRTGLSYEQYF. The chain combines TRBV4-3 with TRBJ2-7, with TRBD1 matching over 8 bases. Germline assignment: CDR1 LGHNA and CDR2 YSLEER. Trimming removed 4 bases from V and 1 base from J; junction bases left unmatched: 6. This CDR3 comprises 15 residues.

This clone appeared a single time. The chain employs TRBV11-3 and TRBJ2-1; D possibly uses TRBD1 or TRBD2 (5 bases each). V lost 5 bases and J 6 bases, leaving 14 bases between the germline ends. The CDR3 sequence is 14 residues long. The V gene's germline CDR1 is SGHNT and CDR2 YENEEA. In DNA form, the CDR3 reads TGTGCCAGCAGCCCCCCGGGACGCAGCAATGAGCAGTTCTTC. It codes for CASSPPGRSNEQFF.

V usage is TRBV19 and J usage is TRBJ2-2, with D hard to call. Germline CDR1 and CDR2: LNHDA and SQIVND (reference sequence). V was shortened by 1 base and J by 0 bases, with 6 bases between the two germline ends. This CDR3 region has 15 residues. The DNA for the CDR3 is TGTGCCAGTAGTATAGGACAAACGAACACCGGGGAGCTGTTTTTT. Translating it yields CASSIGQTNTGELFF.

The chain uses TRBV6-6 and TRBJ1-1; 9 nucleotides line up with TRBD1. From germline, CDR1 is MNHNY and CDR2 SVGAGI (reference sequence). The CDR3 is 15 amino acids. Trimming cost V 5 bases and J 5 bases; bases outside gene matches: 9. This chain's CDR3 is CASSNEDRGGTEAFF. The CDR3 nucleotides are TGTGCCAGCAGTAACGAGGACAGGGGAGGAACTGAAGCTTTCTTT.

This clone was observed once. J is TRBJ2-6 and V is TRBV5-1; possible D gene TRBD2, 5 bases. Germline CDR1 is SGHRS and CDR2 is YFSETQ. Trimming stripped 7 bases from V and 6 bases from J, with 17 bases between. CDR3 length: 15 residues. CDR3 sequence (DNA): TGCGCCAGCGCCGAGGGTGGACCTGAGGCCAACGTCCTGACTTTC. Encoded protein: CASAEGGPEANVLTF.

The chain carries TRBV28 and TRBJ1-2; TRBD1 is a possible D gene (6 bases). V was shortened by 5 bases and J by 4 bases, with 20 bases between the two germline ends. The germline CDR1 and CDR2 sequences are MDHEN and SYDVKM. CDR3 size: 16 residues. The CDR3, as DNA: TGTGCCAGCAGTCGGACAGAATTCAAATATCTCTATGGCTACACCTTC. Translating it yields CASSRTEFKYLYGYTF.

J is TRBJ1-2 and V is TRBV6-5; a weak D match, TRBD1 (5 bases). Trimming cost V 2 bases and J 1 base, with 11 bases left between them. Germline values: CDR1 MNHEY, CDR2 SVGAGI. This CDR3 is 15 amino acids long. The chain's CDR3 is CASSYLRQINYGYTF. CDR3 nucleotides: TGTGCCAGCAGTTACCTTCGACAGATTAACTATGGCTACACCTTC.

The gene calls are TRBV7-3 and TRBJ1-1; TRBD1 matches 10 bases. This CDR3 has 16 residues. Germline values: CDR1 SGHTA, CDR2 FQGTGA. Trimming cost V 2 bases and J 5 bases; bases outside gene matches: 8. Here the CDR3 reads CASSLLTGGGKTEAFF. For the CDR3, the DNA is TGTGCCAGCAGCTTACTGACAGGGGGCGGGAAAACTGAAGCTTTCTTT.